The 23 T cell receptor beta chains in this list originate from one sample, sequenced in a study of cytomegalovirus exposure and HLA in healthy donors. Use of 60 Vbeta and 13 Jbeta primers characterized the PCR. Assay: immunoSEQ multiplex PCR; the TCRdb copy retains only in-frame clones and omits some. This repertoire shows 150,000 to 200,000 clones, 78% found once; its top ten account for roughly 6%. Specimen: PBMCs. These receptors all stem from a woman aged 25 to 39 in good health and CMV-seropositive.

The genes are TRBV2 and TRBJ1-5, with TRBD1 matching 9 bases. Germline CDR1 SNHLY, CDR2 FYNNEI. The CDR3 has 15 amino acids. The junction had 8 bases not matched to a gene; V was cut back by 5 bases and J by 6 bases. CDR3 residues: CASSMRGQGGQPQHF. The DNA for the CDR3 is TGTGCCAGCAGTATGCGGGGACAGGGCGGTCAGCCCCAGCATTTT.

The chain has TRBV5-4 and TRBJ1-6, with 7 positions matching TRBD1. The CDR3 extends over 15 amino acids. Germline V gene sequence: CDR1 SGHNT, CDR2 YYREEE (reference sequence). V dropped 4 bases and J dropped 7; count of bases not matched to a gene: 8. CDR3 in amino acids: CASSLETGYNSPLHF. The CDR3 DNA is TGTGCCAGCAGCCTAGAGACAGGGTACAATTCACCCCTCCACTTT.

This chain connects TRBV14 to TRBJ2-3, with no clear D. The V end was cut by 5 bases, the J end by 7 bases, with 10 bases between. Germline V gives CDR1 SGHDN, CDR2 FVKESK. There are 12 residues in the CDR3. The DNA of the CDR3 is TGTGCCAGCAGCTCCGGTCGGTATACGCAGTATTTT. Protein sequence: CASSSGRYTQYF.

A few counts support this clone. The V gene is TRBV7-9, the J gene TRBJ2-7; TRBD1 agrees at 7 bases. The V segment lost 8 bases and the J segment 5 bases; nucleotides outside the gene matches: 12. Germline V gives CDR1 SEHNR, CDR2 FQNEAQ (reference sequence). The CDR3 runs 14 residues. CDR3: CASGTAWDLDEQYF. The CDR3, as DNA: TGTGCCAGCGGGACAGCGTGGGACCTGGACGAGCAGTACTTC.

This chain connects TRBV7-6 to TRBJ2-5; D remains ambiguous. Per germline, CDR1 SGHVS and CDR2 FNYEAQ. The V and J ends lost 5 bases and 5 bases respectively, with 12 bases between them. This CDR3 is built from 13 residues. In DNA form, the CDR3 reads TGTGCCAGCAGCGTTCTAGGTGGCGAGACCCAGTACTTC. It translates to CASSVLGGETQYF.

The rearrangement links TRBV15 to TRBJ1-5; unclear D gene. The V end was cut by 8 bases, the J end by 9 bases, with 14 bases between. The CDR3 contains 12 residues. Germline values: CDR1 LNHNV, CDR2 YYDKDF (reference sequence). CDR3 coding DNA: TGTGCCACCGGCAAAAATTGGGCGCCCCAGCATTTT. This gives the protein CATGKNWAPQHF.

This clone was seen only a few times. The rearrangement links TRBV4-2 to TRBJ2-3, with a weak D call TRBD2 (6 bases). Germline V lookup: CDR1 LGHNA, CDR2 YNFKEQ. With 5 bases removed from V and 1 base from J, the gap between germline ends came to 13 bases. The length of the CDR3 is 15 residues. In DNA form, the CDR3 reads TGTGCCAGCAGCTCGCGGGACTCTCGCACAGATACGCAGTATTTT. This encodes CASSSRDSRTDTQYF.

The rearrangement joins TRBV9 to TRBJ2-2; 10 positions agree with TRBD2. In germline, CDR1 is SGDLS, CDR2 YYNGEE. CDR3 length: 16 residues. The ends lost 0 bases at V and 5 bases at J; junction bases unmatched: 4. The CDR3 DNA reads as TGTGCCAGCAGCGTAGATCATAGCGGGGGGACCGGGGAGCTGTTTTTT. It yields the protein CASSVDHSGGTGELFF.

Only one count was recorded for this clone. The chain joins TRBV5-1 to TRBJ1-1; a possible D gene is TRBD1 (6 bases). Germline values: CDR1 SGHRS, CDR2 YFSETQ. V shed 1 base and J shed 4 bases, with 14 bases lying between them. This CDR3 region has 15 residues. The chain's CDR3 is CASSLYTQGTTEAFF. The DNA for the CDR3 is TGCGCCAGCAGCTTGTATACGCAGGGGACCACTGAAGCTTTCTTT.

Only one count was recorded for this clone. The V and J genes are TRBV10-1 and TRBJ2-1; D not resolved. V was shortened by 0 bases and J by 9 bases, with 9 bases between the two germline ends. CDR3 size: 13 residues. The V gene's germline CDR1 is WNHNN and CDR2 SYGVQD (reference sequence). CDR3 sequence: CASSESGGGEQFF. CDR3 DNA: TGCGCCAGCAGTGAGTCGGGTGGCGGTGAGCAGTTCTTC.

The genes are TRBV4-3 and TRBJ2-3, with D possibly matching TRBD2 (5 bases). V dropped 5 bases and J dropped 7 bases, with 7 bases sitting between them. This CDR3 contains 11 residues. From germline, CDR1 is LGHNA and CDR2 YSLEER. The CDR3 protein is CASSSGNTQYF. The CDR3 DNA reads TGCGCCAGCAGCAGCGGTAATACGCAGTATTTT.

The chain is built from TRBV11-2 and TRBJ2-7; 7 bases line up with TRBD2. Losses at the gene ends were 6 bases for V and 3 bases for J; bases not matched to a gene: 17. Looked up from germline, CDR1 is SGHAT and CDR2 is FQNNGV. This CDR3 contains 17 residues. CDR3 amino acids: CASRPGSLWRESYEQYF. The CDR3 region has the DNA TGTGCCAGCAGGCCCGGCTCCCTTTGGCGGGAGAGCTACGAGCAGTACTTC.

This CDR3 is CASSAYSGELFF. The CDR3 region has the DNA TGTGCCAGTAGTGCCTATTCAGGGGAACTGTTTTTT. The chain is built from TRBV19 and TRBJ1-4, with D possibly being TRBD1 (6 bases). This CDR3 spans 12 amino acids. V shed 5 bases and J shed 12 bases, with 13 bases lying between them. Looked up from germline, CDR1 is LNHDA and CDR2 is SQIVND (reference sequence).

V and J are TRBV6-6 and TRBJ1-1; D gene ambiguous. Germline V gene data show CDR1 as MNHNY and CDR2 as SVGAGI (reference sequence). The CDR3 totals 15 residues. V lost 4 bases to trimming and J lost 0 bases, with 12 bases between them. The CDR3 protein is CASSSPGPMNTEAFF. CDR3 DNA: TGTGCCAGCAGTTCCCCTGGGCCGATGAACACTGAAGCTTTCTTT.

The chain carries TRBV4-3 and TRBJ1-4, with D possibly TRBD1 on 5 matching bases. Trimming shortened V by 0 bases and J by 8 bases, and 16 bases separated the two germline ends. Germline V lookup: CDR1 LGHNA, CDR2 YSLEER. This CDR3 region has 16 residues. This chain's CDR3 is CASSQDTIGGGEKLFF. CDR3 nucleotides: TGCGCCAGCAGCCAAGATACTATTGGGGGAGGGGAAAAACTGTTTTTT.

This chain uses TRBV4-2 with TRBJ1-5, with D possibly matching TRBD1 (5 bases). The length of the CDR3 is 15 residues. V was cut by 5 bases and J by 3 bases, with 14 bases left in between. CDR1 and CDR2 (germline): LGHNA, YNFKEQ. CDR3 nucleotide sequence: TGTGCCAGCAGCATAACAGGCCTGGACAATCAGCCCCAGCATTTT. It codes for CASSITGLDNQPQHF.

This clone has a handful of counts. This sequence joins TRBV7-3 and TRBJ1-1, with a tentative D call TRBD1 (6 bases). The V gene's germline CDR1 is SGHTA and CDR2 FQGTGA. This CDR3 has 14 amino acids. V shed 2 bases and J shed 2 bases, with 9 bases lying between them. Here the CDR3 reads CASSLDRRNTEAFF. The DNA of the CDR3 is TGTGCCAGCAGCTTAGACAGGAGAAACACTGAAGCTTTCTTT.

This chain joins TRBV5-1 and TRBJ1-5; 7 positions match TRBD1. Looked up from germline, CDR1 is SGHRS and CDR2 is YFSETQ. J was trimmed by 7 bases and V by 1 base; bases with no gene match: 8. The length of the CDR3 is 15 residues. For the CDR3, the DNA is TGCGCCAGCAGCTTGACAGGGGAAAGAGGGCAGCCCCAGCATTTT. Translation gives CASSLTGERGQPQHF.

CDR3 in DNA: TGTGCCAACTCCAGGACAGGGAGGCTCCCTGAAGCTTTCTTT. Translation gives CANSRTGRLPEAFF. This sequence joins TRBV28 and TRBJ1-1; 8 bases align to TRBD1. Germline V gene data show CDR1 as MDHEN and CDR2 as SYDVKM. The CDR3 totals 14 residues. Losses at the gene ends were 10 bases for V and 6 bases for J; bases not matched to a gene: 13.

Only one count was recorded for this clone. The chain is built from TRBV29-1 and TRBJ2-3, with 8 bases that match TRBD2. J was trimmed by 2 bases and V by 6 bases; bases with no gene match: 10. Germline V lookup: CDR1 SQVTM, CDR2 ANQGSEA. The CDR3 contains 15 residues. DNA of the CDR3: TGCAGCGTCGGTCGGCGGGGGGACGTCACAGATACGCAGTATTTT. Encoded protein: CSVGRRGDVTDTQYF.

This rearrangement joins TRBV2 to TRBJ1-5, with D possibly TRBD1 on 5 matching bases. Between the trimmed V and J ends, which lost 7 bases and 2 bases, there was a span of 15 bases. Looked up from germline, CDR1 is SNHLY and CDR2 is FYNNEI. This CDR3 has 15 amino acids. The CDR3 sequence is CASTREGERNQPQHF. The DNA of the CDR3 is TGTGCCAGCACCAGGGAAGGTGAGCGCAATCAGCCCCAGCATTTT.

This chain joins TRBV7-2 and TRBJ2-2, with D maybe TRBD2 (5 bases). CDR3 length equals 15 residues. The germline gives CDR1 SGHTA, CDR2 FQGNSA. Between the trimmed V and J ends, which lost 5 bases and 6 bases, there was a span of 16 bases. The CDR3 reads CASSPRGIRAGELFF. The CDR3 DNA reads TGTGCCAGCAGCCCCCGGGGTATTCGCGCCGGGGAGCTGTTTTTT. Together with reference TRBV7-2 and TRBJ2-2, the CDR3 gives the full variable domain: GAGVSQSPSNKVTEKGKDVELRCDPISGHTALYWYRQSLGQGLEFLIYFQGNSAPDKSGLPSDRFSAERTGGSVSTLTIQRTQQEDSAVYLCASSPRGIRAGELFFGEGSRLTVL.

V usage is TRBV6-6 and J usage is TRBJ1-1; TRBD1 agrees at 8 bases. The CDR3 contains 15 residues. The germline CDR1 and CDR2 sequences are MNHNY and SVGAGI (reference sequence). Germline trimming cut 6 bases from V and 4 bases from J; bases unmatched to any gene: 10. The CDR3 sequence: CASRTTGALVTEAFF. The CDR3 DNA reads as TGTGCCAGCAGAACGACAGGGGCGTTAGTCACTGAAGCTTTCTTT.